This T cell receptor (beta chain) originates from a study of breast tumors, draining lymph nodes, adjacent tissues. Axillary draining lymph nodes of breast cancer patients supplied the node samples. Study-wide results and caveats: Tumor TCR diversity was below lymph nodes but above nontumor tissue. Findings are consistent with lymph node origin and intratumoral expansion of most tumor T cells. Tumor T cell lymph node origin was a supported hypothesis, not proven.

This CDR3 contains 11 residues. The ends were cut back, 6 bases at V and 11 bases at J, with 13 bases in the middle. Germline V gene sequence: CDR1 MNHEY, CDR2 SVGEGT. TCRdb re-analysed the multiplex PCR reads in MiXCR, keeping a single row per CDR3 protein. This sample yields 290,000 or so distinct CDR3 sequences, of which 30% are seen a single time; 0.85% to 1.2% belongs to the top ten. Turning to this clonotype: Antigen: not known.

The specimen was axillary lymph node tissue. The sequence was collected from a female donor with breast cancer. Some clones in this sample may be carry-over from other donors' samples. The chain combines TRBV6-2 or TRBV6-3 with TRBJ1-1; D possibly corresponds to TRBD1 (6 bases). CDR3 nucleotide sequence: TGTGCCAGCAGAATCACAGGGTTGGCTTTCTTT. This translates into CASRITGLAFF.